Below are 15 T cell receptor beta chains sequenced from a single sample in a study of blood T cell repertoires in COVID-19. The data were produced by immunoSEQ multiplex PCR, yet TCRdb's version contains in-frame clones alone and is incomplete. The sample has around 280,000 clones; around 87% are singletons. The source material was peripheral blood. The receptors here all came from a woman aged 45-60 years who had recovered from COVID-19.

This chain uses TRBV4-1 with TRBJ1-1; 7 nucleotides align to TRBD1. Germline CDR1 MGHRA, CDR2 YSYEKL. With V trimmed by 4 bases and J by 8 bases, 7 bases remained unmatched. The CDR3 has 13 residues. The CDR3 loop reads CASSLGTADEAFF. The CDR3 DNA follows: TGCGCCAGCAGCCTCGGGACAGCCGACGAAGCTTTCTTT.

In this sample, this clone turned up once. The chain joins TRBV30 to TRBJ1-5, with 8 bases lining up with TRBD1. Germline V gives CDR1 GTSNPN, CDR2 SVGIG (reference sequence). The CDR3 totals 14 residues. The V gene end was trimmed by 1 base and the J gene end by 3 bases; junction bases not matched to a gene: 2. The chain's CDR3 is CAWSAGGPNQPQHF. For the CDR3, the DNA is TGTGCCTGGAGTGCAGGGGGCCCCAATCAGCCCCAGCATTTT.

The V gene is TRBV7-8, the J gene TRBJ2-7; D is perhaps TRBD1 (6 bases). CDR3 length equals 15 residues. Looked up from germline, CDR1 is SGHVS and CDR2 is FQNEAQ. V was pared by 0 bases and J by 8 bases, with 17 bases between. The CDR3 loop is CASSLADLGQYQQYF. CDR3 DNA sequence: TGTGCCAGCAGCTTAGCGGATCTAGGACAGTATCAGCAGTACTTC.

This sequence joins TRBV2 and TRBJ1-2; tentatively, D is TRBD1 (6 bases). CDR3 length: 14 residues. The germline CDR1 and CDR2 sequences are SNHLY and FYNNEI. Trimming left V 7 bases short and J 3 bases short, with 15 bases between. The CDR3 here is CASTLQGSDYGYTF. CDR3 sequence (DNA): TGTGCCAGCACACTCCAGGGGAGCGACTATGGCTACACCTTC.

This chain joins TRBV9 and TRBJ2-3, with 8 bases identical to TRBD2. With V trimmed by 3 bases and J by 2 bases, 8 bases remained unmatched. The CDR3 has 16 amino acids. Germline assignment: CDR1 SGDLS and CDR2 YYNGEE. The CDR3 protein is CASSDEREGYTDTQYF. CDR3 DNA sequence: TGTGCCAGCAGCGACGAACGGGAGGGCTACACAGATACGCAGTATTTT. The whole variable domain, remainder taken from reference TRBV9 and TRBJ2-3, is DSGVTQTPKHLITATGQRVTLRCSPRSGDLSVYWYQQSLDQGLQFLIQYYNGEERAKGNILERFSAQQFPDLHSELNLSSLELGDSALYFCASSDEREGYTDTQYFGPGTRLTVL.

As concerns this clone: An end of the junction differs from the germline gene, which may be a read error. This chain uses TRBV29-1 with TRBJ2-1, with TRBD2 matching 8 bases. Germline CDR1 and CDR2: SQVTM and ANQGSEA. The CDR3 sequence is 16 residues long. The CDR3 reads CSVEDTSGPVGGEQFF. CDR3 in DNA: TGCAGCGTCGAAGATACTAGCGGACCCGTCGGGGGTGAGCAGTTCTTC.

The rearrangement joins TRBV25-1 to TRBJ2-7; TRBD2 matches 13 bases. The V gene's germline CDR1 is MGHDK and CDR2 SYGVNS. With V trimmed by 4 bases and J by 6 bases, 6 bases remained unmatched. This CDR3 has 15 amino acids. The CDR3 DNA follows: TGTGCCAGCAGTGGCCTGACTAGCGGGAGGAGCGAGCAGTACTTC. It is translated as CASSGLTSGRSEQYF.

The gene calls are TRBV18 and TRBJ2-7; TRBD2 matches 9 bases. Germline trimming cut 0 bases from V and 5 bases from J; bases unmatched to any gene: 8. Germline assignment: CDR1 KGHSH and CDR2 LQKENI. The CDR3 consists of 16 residues. The CDR3 sequence: CASSPPKASGKDEQYF. For the CDR3, the DNA is TGTGCCAGCTCACCACCGAAGGCTAGCGGGAAGGACGAGCAGTACTTC.

The rearrangement joins TRBV4-2 to TRBJ2-2; maybe TRBD2 (6 bases). Per germline, CDR1 LGHNA and CDR2 YNFKEQ. The CDR3 extends over 13 amino acids. Trimming removed 1 base from V and 10 bases from J, with 10 bases in between. CDR3: CASSQAGEEELFF. The CDR3 DNA sequence: TGTGCCAGCAGCCAAGCGGGGGAGGAGGAGCTGTTTTTT.

The chain links TRBV7-9 to TRBJ1-2, with TRBD1 matching 8 bases. The junction had 13 bases not matched to a gene; V was cut back by 5 bases and J by 8 bases. Per the germline V gene, CDR1 is SEHNR and CDR2 is FQNEAQ (reference sequence). This CDR3 comprises 15 residues. CDR3: CASSTSRGQMRGYTF. The CDR3 DNA reads TGTGCCAGCAGCACGTCCAGGGGGCAAATGCGAGGCTACACCTTC.

This chain connects TRBV7-2 to TRBJ2-1; TRBD2 aligns across 10 bases. The trim removed 0 bases at V and 8 bases at J, leaving 16 bases unmatched. Per the germline V gene, CDR1 is SGHTA and CDR2 is FQGNSA. The CDR3 covers 19 residues. CDR3 sequence (DNA): TGTGCCAGCAGCTTAGCTGTTCGGTTCGGAGCGGGAGGGGTCGATGAGCAGTTCTTC. As protein: CASSLAVRFGAGGVDEQFF.

V usage is TRBV20-1 and J usage is TRBJ2-1; possible D gene TRBD2, 5 bases. Looked up from germline, CDR1 is DFQATT and CDR2 is SNEGSKA (reference sequence). This CDR3 has 11 amino acids. The CDR3 sequence: CGSRGYNEQFF. CDR3 DNA sequence: TGCGGGTCCCGAGGGTACAATGAGCAGTTCTTC.

This rearrangement joins TRBV5-8 to TRBJ2-7, with TRBD2 matching over 9 bases. The junction had 10 bases not matched to a gene; V was cut back by 4 bases and J by 2 bases. The CDR3 is made up of 16 amino acids. Germline V gene sequence: CDR1 SGHTS, CDR2 YDEGEE. The CDR3 reads CASSLESGRPTYEQYF. The CDR3, as DNA: TGTGCCAGCAGCCTCGAAAGCGGGAGGCCTACCTACGAGCAGTACTTC.

The DNA of the CDR3 is TGTGCCAGCAGCCAAGGGGGACAGTTTAATTCACCCCTCCACTTT. Translated, it gives CASSQGGQFNSPLHF. The V gene is TRBV3-1 (or the pseudogene TRBV3-2), the J gene TRBJ1-6; 7 nucleotides line up with TRBD1. The CDR3 contains 15 residues. J was trimmed by 6 bases and V by 1 base; bases with no gene match: 3. The germline V gene has CDR1 LGHDT and CDR2 YNNKEL (reference sequence).

This chain joins TRBV29-1 and TRBJ2-1; 7 positions match TRBD2. This CDR3 comprises 12 residues. Germline-derived CDR1 and CDR2 are SQVTM and ANQGSEA. The CDR3 protein is CGSRGNNNEQFF. Here the CDR3 DNA reads TGCGGTTCGCGGGGGAACAACAATGAGCAGTTCTTC.